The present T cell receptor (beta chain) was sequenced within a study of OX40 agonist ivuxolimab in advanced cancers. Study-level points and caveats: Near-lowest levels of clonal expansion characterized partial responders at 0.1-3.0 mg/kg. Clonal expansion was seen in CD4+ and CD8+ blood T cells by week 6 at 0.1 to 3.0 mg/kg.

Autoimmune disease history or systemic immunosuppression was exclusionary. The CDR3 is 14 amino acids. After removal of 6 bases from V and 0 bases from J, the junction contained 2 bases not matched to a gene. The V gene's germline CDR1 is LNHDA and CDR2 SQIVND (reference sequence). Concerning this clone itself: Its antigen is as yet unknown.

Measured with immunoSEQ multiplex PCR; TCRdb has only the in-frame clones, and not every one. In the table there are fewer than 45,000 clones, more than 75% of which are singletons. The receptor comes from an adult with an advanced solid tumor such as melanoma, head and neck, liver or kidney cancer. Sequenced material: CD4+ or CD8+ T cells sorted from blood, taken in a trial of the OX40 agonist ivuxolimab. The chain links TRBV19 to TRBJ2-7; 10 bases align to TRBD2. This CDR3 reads CASSLAGASYEQYF. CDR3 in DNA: TGTGCCAGTAGCCTAGCGGGGGCCTCCTACGAGCAGTACTTC.